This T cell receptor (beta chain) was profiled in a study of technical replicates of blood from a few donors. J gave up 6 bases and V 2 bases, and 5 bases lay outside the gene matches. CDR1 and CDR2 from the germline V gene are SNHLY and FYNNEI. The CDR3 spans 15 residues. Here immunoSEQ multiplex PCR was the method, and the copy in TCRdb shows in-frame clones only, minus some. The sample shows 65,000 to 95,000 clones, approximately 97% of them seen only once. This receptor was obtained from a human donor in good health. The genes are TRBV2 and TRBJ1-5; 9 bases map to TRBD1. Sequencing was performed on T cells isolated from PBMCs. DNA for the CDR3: TGTGCCAGCAGTGAAAGACAGGGGGGTGGTCAGCCCCAGCATTTT. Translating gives CASSERQGGGQPQHF.